This T cell receptor (beta chain) was recorded in a study of T cell responses to AZD1222 COVID-19 vaccine. Whole-study findings and limits: The study identified only six AZD1222 recipients as seropositive at baseline. Reportedly, nearly half of unique spike TCRs recognized epitopes outside B.1.351/B.1.1.7 mutations. There were mostly white British donors and more females than males, and clonal diversity was possibly underestimated.

Produced via immunoSEQ multiplex PCR; TCRdb's table is partial and in-frame only. Among tens of thousands of clones listed, roughly 80% were seen once. The CDR3 is made up of 14 amino acids. Germline values: CDR1 MDHEN, CDR2 SYDVKM. Trimming at V came to 5 bases and at J to 2 bases, leaving 4 bases not matched to a gene. Comment on this clone: Its antigen is unidentified.

This chain uses TRBV28 with TRBJ1-1; 8 nucleotides match TRBD1. The TCR comes from an adult who received the AZD1222 COVID-19 vaccine. The source material was peripheral blood, sampled 28 days after the second AZD1222 dose. The CDR3 DNA reads as TGTGCCAGCAGTAGTGGACAGGGAAACACTGAAGCTTTCTTT. Translating it yields CASSSGQGNTEAFF. Full variable domain (missing parts from reference TRBV28 and TRBJ1-1): DVKVTQSSRYLVKRTGEKVFLECVQDMDHENMFWYRQDPGLGLRLIYFSYDVKMKEKGDIPEGYSVSREKKERFSLILESASTNQTSMYLCASSSGQGNTEAFFGQGTRLTVV.